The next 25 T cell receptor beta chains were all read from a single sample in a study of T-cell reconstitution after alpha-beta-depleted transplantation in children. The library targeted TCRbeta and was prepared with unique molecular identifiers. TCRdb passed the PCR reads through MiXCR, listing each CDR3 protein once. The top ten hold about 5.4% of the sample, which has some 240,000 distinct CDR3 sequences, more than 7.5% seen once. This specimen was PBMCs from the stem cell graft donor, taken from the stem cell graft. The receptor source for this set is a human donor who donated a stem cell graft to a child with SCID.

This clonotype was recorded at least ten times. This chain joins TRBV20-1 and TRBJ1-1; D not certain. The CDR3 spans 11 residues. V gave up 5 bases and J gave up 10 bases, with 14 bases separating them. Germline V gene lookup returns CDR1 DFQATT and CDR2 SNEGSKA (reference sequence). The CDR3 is CSAAAGSIAFF. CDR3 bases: TGCAGTGCTGCCGCGGGGAGTATAGCTTTCTTT.

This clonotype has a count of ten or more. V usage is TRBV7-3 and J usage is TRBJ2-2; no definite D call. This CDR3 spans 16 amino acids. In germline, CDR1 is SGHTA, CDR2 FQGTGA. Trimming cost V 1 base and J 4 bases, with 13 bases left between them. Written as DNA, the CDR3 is TGTGCCAGCAGCTTAATCAACCCCGGTCGCACCGGGGAGCTGTTTTTT. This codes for CASSLINPGRTGELFF.

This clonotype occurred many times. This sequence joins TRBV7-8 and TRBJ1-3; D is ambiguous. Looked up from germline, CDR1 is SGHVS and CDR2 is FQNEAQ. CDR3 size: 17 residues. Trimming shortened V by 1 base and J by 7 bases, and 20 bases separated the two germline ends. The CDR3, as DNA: TGTGCCAGCAGCTTAGAGAGTTGGTTGGTATACGGGAACACCATATATTTT. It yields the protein CASSLESWLVYGNTIYF.

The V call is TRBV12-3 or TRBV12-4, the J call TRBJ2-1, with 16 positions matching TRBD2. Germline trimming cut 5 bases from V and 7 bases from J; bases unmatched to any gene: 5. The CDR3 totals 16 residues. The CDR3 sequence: CASSRKGLAGGNEQFF. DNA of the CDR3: TGTGCCAGCAGTCGGAAGGGACTAGCGGGGGGGAATGAGCAGTTCTTC.

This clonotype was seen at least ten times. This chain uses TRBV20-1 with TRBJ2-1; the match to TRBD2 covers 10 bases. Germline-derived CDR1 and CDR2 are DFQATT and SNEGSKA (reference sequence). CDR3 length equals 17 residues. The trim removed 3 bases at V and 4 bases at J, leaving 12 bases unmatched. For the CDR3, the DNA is TGCAGTGCTAGTTGGGGACCCAGCGGGGGGGGGTACAATGAGCAGTTCTTC. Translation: CSASWGPSGGGYNEQFF.

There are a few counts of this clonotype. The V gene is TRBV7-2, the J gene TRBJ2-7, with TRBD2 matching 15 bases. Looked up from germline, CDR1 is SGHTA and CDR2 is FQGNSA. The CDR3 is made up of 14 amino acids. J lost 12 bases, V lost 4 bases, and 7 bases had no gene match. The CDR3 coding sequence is TGTGCCAGCAGCTCCCGGGGACTAGCGGGGGGAATGTACTTC. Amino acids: CASSSRGLAGGMYF.

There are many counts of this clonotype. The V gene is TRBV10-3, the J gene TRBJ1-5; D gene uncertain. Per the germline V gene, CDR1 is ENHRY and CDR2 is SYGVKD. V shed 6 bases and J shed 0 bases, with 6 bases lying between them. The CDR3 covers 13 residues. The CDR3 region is CAIRKGSNQPQHF. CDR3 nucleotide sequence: TGTGCCATCAGGAAGGGTAGCAATCAGCCCCAGCATTTT.

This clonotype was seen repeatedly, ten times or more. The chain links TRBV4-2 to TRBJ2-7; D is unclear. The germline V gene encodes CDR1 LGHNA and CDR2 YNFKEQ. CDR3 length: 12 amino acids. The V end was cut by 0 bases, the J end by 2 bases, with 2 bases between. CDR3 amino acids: CASSQEAYEQYF. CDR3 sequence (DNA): TGTGCCAGCAGCCAAGAAGCCTACGAGCAGTACTTC.

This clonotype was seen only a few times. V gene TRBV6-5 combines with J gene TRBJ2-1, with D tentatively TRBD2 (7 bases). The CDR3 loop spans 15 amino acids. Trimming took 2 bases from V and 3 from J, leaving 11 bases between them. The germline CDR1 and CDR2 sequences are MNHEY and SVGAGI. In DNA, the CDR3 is TGTGCCAGCAGTTACGGGGGGGCGGTCTACAATGAGCAGTTCTTC. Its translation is CASSYGGAVYNEQFF.

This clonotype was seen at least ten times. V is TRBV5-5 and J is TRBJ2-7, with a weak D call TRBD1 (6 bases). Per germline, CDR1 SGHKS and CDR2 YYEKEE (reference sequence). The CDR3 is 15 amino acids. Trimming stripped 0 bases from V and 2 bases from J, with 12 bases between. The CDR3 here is CASSLAAGVAYEQYF. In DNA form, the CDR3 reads TGTGCCAGCAGCTTGGCCGCAGGGGTCGCCTACGAGCAGTACTTC.

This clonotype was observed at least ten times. The CDR3 DNA sequence: TGCGCCAGCAGCTTGGGGCCCCCGATCAATGAGCAGTTCTTC. It encodes CASSLGPPINEQFF. The V call is TRBV5-1, the J call TRBJ2-1; unclear D gene. V was clipped by 0 bases and J by 6 bases, with 10 bases between them. CDR1 SGHRS and CDR2 YFSETQ come from the germline V gene. The CDR3 contains 14 residues.

CDR3 sequence reads: CSARSGEGNQPQHF. In DNA, the CDR3 is TGCAGTGCTAGATCGGGGGAAGGCAATCAGCCCCAGCATTTT. The chain carries TRBV20-1 and TRBJ1-5, with D perhaps TRBD1 (5 bases). The germline gives CDR1 DFQATT, CDR2 SNEGSKA (reference sequence). This CDR3 region has 14 residues. Trimming left V 2 bases short and J 2 bases short, with 10 bases between.

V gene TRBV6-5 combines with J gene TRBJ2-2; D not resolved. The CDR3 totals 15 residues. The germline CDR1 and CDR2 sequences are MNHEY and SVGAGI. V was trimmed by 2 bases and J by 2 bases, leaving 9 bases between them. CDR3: CASSYGVVNTGELFF. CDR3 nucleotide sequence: TGTGCCAGCAGTTACGGGGTAGTTAACACCGGGGAGCTGTTTTTT.

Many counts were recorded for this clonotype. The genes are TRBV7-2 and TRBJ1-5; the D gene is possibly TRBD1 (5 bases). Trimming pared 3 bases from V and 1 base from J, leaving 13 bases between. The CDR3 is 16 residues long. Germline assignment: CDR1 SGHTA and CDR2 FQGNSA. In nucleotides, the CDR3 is TGTGCCAGCAGCTTGGACTGGGGGGGGAGCAATCAGCCCCAGCATTTT. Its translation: CASSLDWGGSNQPQHF.

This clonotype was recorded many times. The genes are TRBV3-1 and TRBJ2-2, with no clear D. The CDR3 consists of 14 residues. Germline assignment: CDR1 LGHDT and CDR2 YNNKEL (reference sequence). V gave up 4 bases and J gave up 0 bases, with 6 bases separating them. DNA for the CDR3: TGTGCCAGCAGCCTACGGACGAACACCGGGGAGCTGTTTTTT. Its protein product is CASSLRTNTGELFF.

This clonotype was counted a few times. CDR3 sequence: CSARAGGRTDTQYF. CDR3 bases: TGCAGTGCTAGAGCGGGGGGCCGCACAGATACGCAGTATTTT. V is TRBV20-1 and J is TRBJ2-3; TRBD2 might be the D (7 bases). The CDR3 has 14 residues. The germline gives CDR1 DFQATT, CDR2 SNEGSKA (reference sequence). Trimming removed 1 base from V and 1 base from J, with 9 bases in between.

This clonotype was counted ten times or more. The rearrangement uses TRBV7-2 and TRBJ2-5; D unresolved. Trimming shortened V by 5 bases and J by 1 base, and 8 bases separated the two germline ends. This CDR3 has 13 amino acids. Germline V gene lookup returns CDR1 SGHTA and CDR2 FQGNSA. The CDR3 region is CASSLRTQETQYF. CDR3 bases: TGTGCCAGCAGCCTCCGGACCCAAGAGACCCAGTACTTC.

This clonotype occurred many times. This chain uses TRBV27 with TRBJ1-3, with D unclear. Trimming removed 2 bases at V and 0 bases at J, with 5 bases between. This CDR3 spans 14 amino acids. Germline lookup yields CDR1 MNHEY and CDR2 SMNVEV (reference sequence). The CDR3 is CASSLKGSGNTIYF. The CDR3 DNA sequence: TGTGCCAGCAGTTTAAAAGGCTCTGGAAACACCATATATTTT.

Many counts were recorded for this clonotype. DNA of the CDR3: TGTGCCATCAAGTCCGGGACAGGGAGCTCCTACGAGCAGTACTTC. This gives the protein CAIKSGTGSSYEQYF. The V gene is TRBV10-3, the J gene TRBJ2-7; 9 bases are shared with TRBD1. This CDR3 spans 15 amino acids. Germline V gene data show CDR1 as ENHRY and CDR2 as SYGVKD. Germline trimming cut 7 bases from V and 0 bases from J; bases unmatched to any gene: 7.

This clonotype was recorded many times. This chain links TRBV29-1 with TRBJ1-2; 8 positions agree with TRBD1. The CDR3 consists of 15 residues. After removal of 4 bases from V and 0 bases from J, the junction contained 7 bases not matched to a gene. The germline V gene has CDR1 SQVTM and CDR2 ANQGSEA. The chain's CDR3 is CSVVGTGVANYGYTF. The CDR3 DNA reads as TGCAGCGTTGTAGGGACAGGAGTAGCTAACTATGGCTACACCTTC.

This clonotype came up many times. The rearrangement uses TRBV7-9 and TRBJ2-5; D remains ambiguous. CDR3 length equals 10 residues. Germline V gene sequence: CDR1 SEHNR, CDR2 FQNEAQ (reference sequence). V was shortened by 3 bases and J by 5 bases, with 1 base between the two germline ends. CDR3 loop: CASSLETQYF. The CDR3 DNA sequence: TGTGCCAGCAGCTTGGAGACCCAGTACTTC.

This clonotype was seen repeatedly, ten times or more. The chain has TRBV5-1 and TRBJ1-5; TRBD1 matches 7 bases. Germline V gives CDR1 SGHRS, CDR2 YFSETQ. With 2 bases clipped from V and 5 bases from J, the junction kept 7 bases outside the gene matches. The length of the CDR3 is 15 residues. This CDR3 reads CASSLEGAPDQPQHF. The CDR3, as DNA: TGCGCCAGCAGCTTAGAGGGGGCGCCCGATCAGCCCCAGCATTTT.

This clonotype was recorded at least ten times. The CDR3 DNA sequence: TGTGCCAGCAGCTTCCAGGACAGGGGCCACTATGGCTACACCTTC. Encoded protein: CASSFQDRGHYGYTF. The chain has TRBV7-2 and TRBJ1-2; 9 bases are shared with TRBD1. V trimming: 3 bases; J trimming: 3 bases; junction bases outside the gene matches: 5. The CDR3 runs 15 residues. Germline V lookup: CDR1 SGHTA, CDR2 FQGNSA.

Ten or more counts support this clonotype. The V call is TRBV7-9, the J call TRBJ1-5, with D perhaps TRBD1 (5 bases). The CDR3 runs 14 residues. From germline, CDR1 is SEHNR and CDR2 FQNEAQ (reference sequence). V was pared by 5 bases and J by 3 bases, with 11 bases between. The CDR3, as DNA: TGTGCCAGCAGCCTAGGGACTACCAATCAGCCCCAGCATTTT. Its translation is CASSLGTTNQPQHF.

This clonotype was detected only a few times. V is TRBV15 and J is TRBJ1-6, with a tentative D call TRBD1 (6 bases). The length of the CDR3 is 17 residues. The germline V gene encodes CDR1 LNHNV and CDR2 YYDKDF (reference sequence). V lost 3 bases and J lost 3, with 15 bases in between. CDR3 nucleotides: TGTGCCACCAGCAGTACCGAACGGGGGCTCTATAATTCACCCCTCCACTTT. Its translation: CATSSTERGLYNSPLHF.